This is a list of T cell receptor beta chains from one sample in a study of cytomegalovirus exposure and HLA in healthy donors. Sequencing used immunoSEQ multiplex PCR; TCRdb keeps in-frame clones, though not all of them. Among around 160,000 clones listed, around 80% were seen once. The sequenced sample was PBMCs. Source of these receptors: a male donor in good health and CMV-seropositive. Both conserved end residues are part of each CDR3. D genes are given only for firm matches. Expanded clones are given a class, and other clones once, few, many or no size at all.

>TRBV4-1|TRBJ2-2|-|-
TGCGCCAGCATCCAGCCGGAGGGCGGGGAGCTGTTTTTT
CASIQPEGGELFF
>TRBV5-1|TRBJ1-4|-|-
TGCGCCAGCAGCTTGGTCACCCAGGCAGAACTGTTTTTT
CASSLVTQAELFF
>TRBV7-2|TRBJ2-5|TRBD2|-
TGTGCCAGCAGCCGTCGGGGGGAGGAGACCCAGTACTTC
CASSRRGEETQYF
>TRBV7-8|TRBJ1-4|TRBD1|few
TGTGCCAGCAGCTATCAGACAGGGTCCCGGGAAAAACTGTTTTTT
CASSYQTGSREKLFF
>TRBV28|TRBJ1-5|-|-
TGTGCCAGCAGTTTAAGGGGTACCAATCAGCCCCAGCATTTT
CASSLRGTNQPQHF
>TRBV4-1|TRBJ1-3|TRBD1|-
TGCGCCAGCAGCCAAGATCCCCCCGACAGGGGGCTGGGAAACACCATATATTTT
CASSQDPPDRGLGNTIYF
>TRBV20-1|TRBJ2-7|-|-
TGCAGTGCCAAGGAGAGGGGGACCATCTTC
CSAKERGTIF
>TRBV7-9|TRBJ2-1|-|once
TGTGCCAGCAGCCGGACTGTCGGGGGACGCTCGGTCAATGAGCAGTTCTTC
CASSRTVGGRSVNEQFF
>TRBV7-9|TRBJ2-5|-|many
TGTGCCAGCAGCCTGGGTTGGGCAGGGGAAGAGACCCAGTACTTC
CASSLGWAGEETQYF
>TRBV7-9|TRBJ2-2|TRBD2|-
TGTGCCAGCAGCCCGGCGGGACTAGCCGGCACCGGGGAGCTGTTTTTT
CASSPAGLAGTGELFF
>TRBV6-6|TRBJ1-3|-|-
TGTGCCAGCGGCCCCTCGAACACCATATATTTT
CASGPSNTIYF
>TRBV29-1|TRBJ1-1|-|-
TGCAGCGTTGCTTTTTTGAGCAGGGAGGGAACTGAAGCTTTCTTT
CSVAFLSREGTEAFF
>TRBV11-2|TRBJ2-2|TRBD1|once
TGTGCCAGCAGCAGTAGACAGGGGCCGGGCACCGGGGAGCTGTTTTTT
CASSSRQGPGTGELFF
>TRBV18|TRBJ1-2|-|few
TGTGCCAGCTCACCCCGTTCGACAGAGAACTTCTATGGCTACACCTTC
CASSPRSTENFYGYTF
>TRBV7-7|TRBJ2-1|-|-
TGTGCCAGCAGCCCACAACCTACAGGGGCGGGGGAGCAGTTCTTC
CASSPQPTGAGEQFF
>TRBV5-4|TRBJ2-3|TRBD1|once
TGTGCCAGCAGCTTGGCCGGGACAGGGTTTCCGACAGATACGCAGTATTTT
CASSLAGTGFPTDTQYF
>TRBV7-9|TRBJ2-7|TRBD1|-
TGTGCCAGCAGCTTCACGGCTACAGGGGGAGGCGAGCAGTACTTC
CASSFTATGGGEQYF
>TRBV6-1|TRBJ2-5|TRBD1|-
TGTGCCAGCAGTGCGGTATCCGGGACAGGGACGGAGACCCAGTACTTC
CASSAVSGTGTETQYF
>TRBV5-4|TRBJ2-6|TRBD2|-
TGTGCCAGCAGCGGCGGACTAGCGGGAGTGTCTGGGGCCAACGTCCTGACTTTC
CASSGGLAGVSGANVLTF
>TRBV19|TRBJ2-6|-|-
TGTGCCAGTAGTATGGGCGGGGCCCACCGCTCTGGGGCCAACGTCCTGACTTTC
CASSMGGAHRSGANVLTF
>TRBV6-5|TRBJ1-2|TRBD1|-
TGTGCCAGCAGTTACTTACTGGGACAGGGGGCGCGAGGCTACACCTTC
CASSYLLGQGARGYTF
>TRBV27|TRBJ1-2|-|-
TGTGCCAGCAGTCCCCAGGGAGGTAACTATGGCTACACCTTC
CASSPQGGNYGYTF
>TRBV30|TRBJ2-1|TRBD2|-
TGTGCCTGGAGGAGGGGGGTACTAGCGGATACCTACAATGAGCAGTTCTTC
CAWRRGVLADTYNEQFF
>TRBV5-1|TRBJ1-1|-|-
TGCGCCAGCAGCGCGGGGGGGGTCACTGAAGCTTTCTTT
CASSAGGVTEAFF
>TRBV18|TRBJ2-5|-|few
TGTGCCAGCTCCCCGGGGGACCCGGGGGAGACCCAGTACTTC
CASSPGDPGETQYF
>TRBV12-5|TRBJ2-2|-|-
TGTGCTAGTGGTTTGGGCCCGGGGGCCGGGGAGCTGTTTTTT
CASGLGPGAGELFF
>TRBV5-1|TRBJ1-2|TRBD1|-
TGCGCCAGCAGCGGACAGGGGGCCCTCGATAACTATGGCTACACCTTC
CASSGQGALDNYGYTF
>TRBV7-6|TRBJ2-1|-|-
TGTGCCAGCAGCTTAAATAAGGGAGGTGAGCAGTTCTTC
CASSLNKGGEQFF
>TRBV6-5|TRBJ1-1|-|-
TGTGCCAGCAGCTTTCCGGGCACTGAAGCTTTCTTT
CASSFPGTEAFF
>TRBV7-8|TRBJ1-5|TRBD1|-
TGTGCCAGCAGCGACCGGACAGGGAGGCAGCCCCAGCATTTT
CASSDRTGRQPQHF